The 8 T cell receptor beta chains given below trace back to one sample, sequenced in a study of cytotoxic CD8 clonotypes in ibrutinib-treated CLL. Profiling relied on immunoSEQ multiplex PCR, and the TCRdb table lists in-frame clones only, not all of them. The sample has roughly 97,000 clones, roughly 80% seen once. The starting material was PBMCs, obtained after 12 months of ibrutinib treatment. These receptors came from a human donor with chronic lymphocytic leukemia.

V gene TRBV30 combines with J gene TRBJ2-7; D is perhaps TRBD1 (6 bases). V was cut by 3 bases and J by 0 bases, with 15 bases left in between. Germline-derived CDR1 and CDR2 are GTSNPN and SVGIG (reference sequence). CDR3 size: 15 residues. CDR3 bases: TGTGCCTGGAGGTCTGGGGGCTTGAGCTCCTACGAGCAGTACTTC. Its protein is CAWRSGGLSSYEQYF.

In its sample, this clone was seen once. This chain joins TRBV7-2 and TRBJ2-1; possibly TRBD1 or TRBD2 for D (5 bases each). The CDR3 length is 17 residues. V lost 1 base and J lost 7, with 20 bases in between. Looked up from germline, CDR1 is SGHTA and CDR2 is FQGNSA. In DNA, the CDR3 is TGTGCCAGCAGCTTAGGGCCCGGGGCCCCCACTAGGAATGAGCAGTTCTTC. Its translation: CASSLGPGAPTRNEQFF.

The chain links TRBV11-3 to TRBJ2-1, with TRBD2 matching 9 bases. J gave up 4 bases and V 0 bases, and 10 bases lay outside the gene matches. CDR1 SGHNT and CDR2 YENEEA come from the germline V gene. CDR3 length: 18 amino acids. CDR3 amino acids: CASSLDPLAGGVYNEQFF. The CDR3 coding sequence is TGTGCCAGCAGCTTAGATCCCCTGGCGGGGGGGGTTTACAATGAGCAGTTCTTC.

This clone was detected a few times. V and J are TRBV28 and TRBJ2-2; the match to TRBD2 covers 9 bases. CDR3 length: 16 amino acids. V dropped 5 bases and J dropped 5; count of bases not matched to a gene: 9. Germline V lookup: CDR1 MDHEN, CDR2 SYDVKM. CDR3 region: CASSEGLARWTGELFF. In DNA form, the CDR3 reads TGTGCCAGCAGTGAGGGACTAGCAAGGTGGACCGGGGAGCTGTTTTTT. Full variable domain (rest looked up from reference TRBV28 and TRBJ2-2): DVKVTQSSRYLVKRTGEKVFLECVQDMDHENMFWYRQDPGLGLRLIYFSYDVKMKEKGDIPEGYSVSREKKERFSLILESASTNQTSMYLCASSEGLARWTGELFFGEGSRLTVL.

The chain links TRBV5-1 to TRBJ2-5, with TRBD2 identical over 8 bases. There are 15 residues in the CDR3. The ends lost 3 bases at V and 4 bases at J; junction bases unmatched: 8. Germline lookup yields CDR1 SGHRS and CDR2 YFSETQ. CDR3 in amino acids: CASSSQAGVGETQYF. As DNA, the CDR3 is TGCGCCAGCAGCTCCCAAGCGGGGGTGGGAGAGACCCAGTACTTC.

V and J are TRBV5-1 and TRBJ2-7, with 9 bases identical to TRBD2. CDR3 size: 15 residues. In germline, CDR1 is SGHRS, CDR2 YFSETQ. V trimming: 0 bases; J trimming: 2 bases; junction bases outside the gene matches: 3. The CDR3 DNA reads TGCGCCAGCAGCTTGGAGGGACTAGCTACCTACGAGCAGTACTTC. It encodes CASSLEGLATYEQYF.

This chain uses TRBV5-6 with TRBJ2-6, with D unresolved. The CDR3 is 16 residues long. The V gene's germline CDR1 is SGHDT and CDR2 YYEEEE. Trimming pared 2 bases from V and 6 bases from J, leaving 15 bases between. The CDR3 spells CASSLVNQPEANVLTF. In nucleotides, the CDR3 is TGTGCCAGCAGCTTAGTGAACCAACCCGAGGCCAACGTCCTGACTTTC.

V usage is TRBV5-3 and J usage is TRBJ2-1, with D perhaps TRBD2 (6 bases). TRBV5-3 falls under the ORF class, with uncertain function. Deletions cut 2 bases from V and 1 base from J, with 19 bases between. This CDR3 has 18 residues. CDR3 amino acids: CARSFGGPGTPSYNEQFF. In DNA form, the CDR3 reads TGTGCCAGAAGCTTTGGAGGGCCCGGGACTCCTTCCTACAATGAGCAGTTCTTC.